The 23 T cell receptor beta chains below all came from one sample that was sequenced in a study of Ad26.COV2.S vaccination and SARS-CoV-2 variants. Sequencing used immunoSEQ multiplex PCR; TCRdb keeps in-frame clones, though not all of them. The sample yields 200,000 to 300,000 clones, roughly 89% seen once. Treatment here: about 20 received Ad26.COV2.S at low or high dose, single or two shots; about 5 received placebo; per-sample allocation not given. Collection of the samples took place on day 63 after the first injection of vaccine or placebo. The specimen comprised peripheral blood, sampled in a trial of Ad26.COV2.S vaccine versus placebo. The receptors derive from a person aged 18-60 years who received the Ad26.COV2.S COVID-19 vaccine or a placebo.

A few counts support this clone. The chain employs TRBV24-1 and TRBJ2-6; D may be TRBD1 (7 bases). CDR1 is KGHDR, CDR2 SFDVKD, per germline. There are 15 residues in the CDR3. V was cut by 6 bases and J by 1 base, with 9 bases left in between. CDR3 region: CATSPGGSGANVLTF. The CDR3 nucleotides are TGTGCCACCAGTCCAGGGGGGTCTGGGGCCAACGTCCTGACTTTC.

The chain employs TRBV12-5 and TRBJ1-2; the match to TRBD1 covers 7 bases. The CDR3 is made up of 19 amino acids. Germline loops: CDR1 LGHNT, CDR2 FRNRAP. V lost 3 bases and J lost 0; bases outside the gene matches: 16. CDR3 residues: CASGFHPLGQVLANYGYTF. The CDR3, as DNA: TGTGCTAGTGGTTTTCACCCCCTCGGACAGGTTTTAGCTAACTATGGCTACACCTTC.

This clone was detected only once. The chain links TRBV11-3 to TRBJ1-1, with D perhaps TRBD1 (6 bases). V was clipped by 6 bases and J by 5 bases, with 13 bases between them. From germline, CDR1 is SGHNT and CDR2 YENEEA. This CDR3 region has 13 residues. This CDR3 is CASRGLGGTEAFF. CDR3 nucleotides: TGTGCCAGCAGGGGGCTAGGGGGTACTGAAGCTTTCTTT.

J is TRBJ2-7 and V is TRBV7-9; D is perhaps TRBD1 (5 bases). In germline, CDR1 is SEHNR, CDR2 FQNEAQ (reference sequence). The V end was cut by 2 bases, the J end by 0 bases, with 14 bases between. This CDR3 region has 16 residues. The CDR3 DNA sequence: TGTGCCAGCAGCTTAAGGTCTGGGCAGGGCTCCTACGAGCAGTACTTC. As protein: CASSLRSGQGSYEQYF.

This sequence joins TRBV15 and TRBJ2-7; D gene unclear. This CDR3 has 14 amino acids. V shed 1 base and J shed 0 bases, with 7 bases lying between them. Germline V gene sequence: CDR1 LNHNV, CDR2 YYDKDF (reference sequence). CDR3 in DNA: TGTGCCACCAGCAGAGTTCAGGCCTCCTACGAGCAGTACTTC. This sequence encodes CATSRVQASYEQYF.

The V and J genes are TRBV19 and TRBJ2-7; 7 positions agree with TRBD1. After removal of 3 bases from V and 0 bases from J, the junction contained 2 bases not matched to a gene. Germline V gene sequence: CDR1 LNHDA, CDR2 SQIVND (reference sequence). This CDR3 has 14 amino acids. The CDR3 spells CASSMAGGSYEQYF. In nucleotides, the CDR3 is TGTGCCAGTAGTATGGCAGGGGGCTCCTACGAGCAGTACTTC.

In its sample, this clone was seen once. The chain combines TRBV5-6 with TRBJ2-2, with D uncertain. V was clipped by 4 bases and J by 6 bases, with 13 bases between them. This CDR3 spans 14 amino acids. Germline CDR1 and CDR2: SGHDT and YYEEEE. DNA of the CDR3: TGTGCCAGCAGCGACCTACTCGGCCCCGGGGAGCTGTTTTTT. Translating gives CASSDLLGPGELFF.

This rearrangement joins TRBV11-1 to TRBJ1-4; 7 bases line up with TRBD1. The CDR3 covers 13 residues. The V gene's germline CDR1 is SGHAT and CDR2 FQDESV (reference sequence). V lost 3 bases and J lost 5; bases outside the gene matches: 0. The CDR3: CASSLGQNEKLFF. CDR3 nucleotides: TGTGCCAGCAGCTTGGGACAGAATGAAAAACTGTTTTTT.

The chain couples TRBV4-3 to TRBJ1-4; D call uncertain. Trimming pared 1 base from V and 7 bases from J, leaving 13 bases between. CDR1 and CDR2 (germline): LGHNA, YSLEER. CDR3 length: 15 residues. The CDR3 here is CASSQGPEGGEKLFF. The DNA for the CDR3 is TGCGCCAGCAGCCAAGGCCCGGAGGGTGGTGAAAAACTGTTTTTT.

This chain joins TRBV2 and TRBJ2-1, with D maybe TRBD1 (6 bases). The CDR3 has 15 residues. V lost 0 bases and J 1 base, leaving 7 bases between the germline ends. Germline lookup yields CDR1 SNHLY and CDR2 FYNNEI. CDR3 bases: TGTGCCAGCAGTGAAGCGCAGGGGTCCTACAATGAGCAGTTCTTC. This encodes CASSEAQGSYNEQFF.

CDR3 nucleotides: TGTGCCAGCAGCTTAGCGGGGGCGGGACTACTCACAGATACGCAGTATTTT. Protein product: CASSLAGAGLLTDTQYF. The chain links TRBV7-2 to TRBJ2-3, with D maybe TRBD2 (7 bases). CDR3 length: 17 amino acids. The V end lost 0 bases, the J end lost 2 bases, and 15 bases lay between the germline ends. Germline CDR1 reads SGHTA; CDR2 reads FQGNSA.

The chain is built from TRBV4-2 and TRBJ2-7, with a possible D match to TRBD2 (6 bases). The CDR3 is made up of 15 amino acids. The V end lost 4 bases, the J end lost 2 bases, and 15 bases lay between the germline ends. The germline CDR1 and CDR2 sequences are LGHNA and YNFKEQ. Here the CDR3 DNA reads TGTGCCAGCAGCCTGGAGGGGACTTCCGCCTACGAGCAGTACTTC. Protein product: CASSLEGTSAYEQYF.

V usage is TRBV6-5 and J usage is TRBJ2-5; a possible D gene is TRBD2 (6 bases). This CDR3 contains 14 residues. V lost 4 bases to trimming and J lost 5 bases, with 14 bases between them. Germline V CDR1 and CDR2: MNHEY, SVGAGI. The CDR3 sequence: CASSCRCGAETQYF. CDR3 coding DNA: TGTGCCAGCAGTTGCCGGTGCGGGGCTGAGACCCAGTACTTC.

CDR3 protein: CAWSVGITSGSYNEQFF. CDR3 nucleotides: TGTGCCTGGAGTGTCGGAATCACTAGCGGGAGTTACAATGAGCAGTTCTTC. The chain uses TRBV30 and TRBJ2-1; the match to TRBD2 covers 11 bases. Germline V gene lookup returns CDR1 GTSNPN and CDR2 SVGIG (reference sequence). The V gene end was trimmed by 0 bases and the J gene end by 4 bases; junction bases not matched to a gene: 8. This CDR3 comprises 17 residues.

This sequence joins TRBV7-9 and TRBJ2-7; 8 bases are a match to TRBD2. The CDR3 consists of 14 residues. V was clipped by 3 bases and J by 4 bases; unmatched bases: 5. From germline, CDR1 is SEHNR and CDR2 FQNEAQ (reference sequence). The CDR3 loop reads CASSFSGIPYEQYV. The CDR3 bases are TGTGCCAGCAGCTTTAGCGGGATCCCGTACGAGCAGTACGTC.

The J gene is TRBJ1-5, the V gene TRBV7-9; D is undetermined. This CDR3 region has 15 residues. Germline V lookup: CDR1 SEHNR, CDR2 FQNEAQ (reference sequence). Trimming took off 1 base at V and 0 bases at J, with 7 bases between the two ends. CDR3 DNA sequence: TGTGCCAGCAGCTTAGGCGTTAATAGCAATCAGCCCCAGCATTTT. Amino acid sequence: CASSLGVNSNQPQHF.

The rearrangement joins TRBV30 to TRBJ2-7; TRBD1 matches 7 bases. Germline V gene lookup returns CDR1 GTSNPN and CDR2 SVGIG (reference sequence). V lost 2 bases and J lost 5; bases outside the gene matches: 6. This CDR3 has 13 amino acids. Here the CDR3 DNA reads TGTGCCTGGAGTAAGGGGGCTGGAAACGAGCAGTACTTC. Its translation: CAWSKGAGNEQYF.

The V call is TRBV15, the J call TRBJ2-2; D is possibly TRBD1 (6 bases). Germline lookup yields CDR1 LNHNV and CDR2 YYDKDF (reference sequence). Trimming took off 11 bases at V and 2 bases at J, with 15 bases between the two ends. The CDR3 is made up of 14 amino acids. The DNA for the CDR3 is TGTGCCGTAACCGGGGACAAAAACACCGGGGAGCTGTTTTTT. This gives the protein CAVTGDKNTGELFF. Full variable domain (remainder filled in from reference TRBV15 and TRBJ2-2): DAMVIQNPRYQVTQFGKPVTLSCSQTLNHNVMYWYQQKSSQAPKLLFHYYDKDFNNEADTPDNFQSRRPNTSFCFLDIRSPGLGDTAMYLCAVTGDKNTGELFFGEGSRLTVL.

The chain employs TRBV15 and TRBJ2-4; 8 positions agree with TRBD1. Germline V gene lookup returns CDR1 LNHNV and CDR2 YYDKDF (reference sequence). V lost 1 base and J lost 9; bases outside the gene matches: 11. The CDR3 has 16 residues. This CDR3 is CATSRAGVQGASIQYF. As DNA, the CDR3 is TGTGCCACCAGCAGAGCAGGCGTTCAGGGGGCGTCCATTCAGTACTTC.

Only a few counts were recorded for this clone. The rearrangement uses TRBV7-9 and TRBJ2-7, with a weak D call TRBD2 (6 bases). Per the germline V gene, CDR1 is SEHNR and CDR2 is FQNEAQ (reference sequence). The CDR3 totals 15 residues. With 6 bases removed from V and 0 bases from J, the gap between germline ends came to 15 bases. CDR3 residues: CASRPQTSVSYEQYF. CDR3 nucleotide sequence: TGTGCCAGCAGACCACAGACTAGTGTCTCCTACGAGCAGTACTTC.

The chain couples TRBV23-1 to TRBJ1-5; D remains unclear. TRBV23-1 is designated an ORF whose function remains uncertain. Deletions cut 8 bases from V and 0 bases from J, with 11 bases between. The CDR3 has 14 residues. CDR3 amino acids: CASRRVYSNQPQHF. For the CDR3, the DNA is TGCGCCAGCCGGAGGGTCTATAGCAATCAGCCCCAGCATTTT.

The chain joins TRBV5-4 to TRBJ2-7; either TRBD1 or TRBD2 may supply D (5 bases each). Trimming took off 3 bases at V and 4 bases at J, with 14 bases between the two ends. The CDR3 is 14 residues long. In germline, CDR1 is SGHNT, CDR2 YYREEE (reference sequence). The DNA for the CDR3 is TGTGCCAGCAGCTCCGGGACGGAATTTTACGAGCAGTACGTC. It encodes CASSSGTEFYEQYV.

This chain links TRBV10-3 with TRBJ1-1; TRBD1 is a possible D gene (6 bases). This CDR3 is built from 13 residues. V was trimmed by 9 bases and J by 3 bases, leaving 14 bases between them. The germline gives CDR1 ENHRY, CDR2 SYGVKD. Written as DNA, the CDR3 is TGTGCCATTACAGGGCGGGGGGACACTGAAGCTTTCTTT. As protein: CAITGRGDTEAFF.